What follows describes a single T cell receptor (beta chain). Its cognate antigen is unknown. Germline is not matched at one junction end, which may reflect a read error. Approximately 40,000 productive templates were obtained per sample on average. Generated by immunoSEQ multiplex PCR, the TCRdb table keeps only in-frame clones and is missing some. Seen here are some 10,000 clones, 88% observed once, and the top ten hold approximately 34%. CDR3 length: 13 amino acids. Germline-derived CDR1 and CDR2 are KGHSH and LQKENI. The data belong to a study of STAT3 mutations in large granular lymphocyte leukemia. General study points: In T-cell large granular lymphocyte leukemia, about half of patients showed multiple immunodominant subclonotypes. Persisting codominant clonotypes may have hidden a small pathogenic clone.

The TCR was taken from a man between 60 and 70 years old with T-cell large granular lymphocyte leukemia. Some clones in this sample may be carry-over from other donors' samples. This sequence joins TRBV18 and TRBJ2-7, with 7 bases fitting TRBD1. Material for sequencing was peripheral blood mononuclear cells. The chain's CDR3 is CASSPQGTYEQYF. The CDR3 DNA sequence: TGTGCCAGCTCCCCACAGGGGACCTACGAGCAGTACTTC.